This TCR beta chain was captured in a study of CXCR3-negative and CXCR3-positive naive CD8 T cells. The wider study: Around 140 million TRB reads were obtained overall (about 1.5 +/- 0.3 million per library).

The CDR3 extends over 15 amino acids. CDR1 MNHEY and CDR2 SMNVEV come from the germline V gene (reference sequence). Turning to this clonotype: Antigen: not known.

Study outcomes and limitations: Unlike memory cells, which differed, naive CXCR3-negative and CXCR3-positive cells had similar TRBV-TRBJ usage. Naive cells with CXCR3 showed TRB CDR3s that were more hydrophobic than those in CXCR3-negative naive cells. Fresh PBMCs were used in most assays, and CXCR3 expression partially decreased after cryopreservation.

The libraries of TRB cDNA were constructed through 5' RACE using UMI labels. Following a re-call of the 5' RACE reads, TCRdb has one entry per CDR3 protein and lacks DNA. This sample contains about 130,000 distinct CDR3 sequences. The receptor comes from a human donor in good health. Some clones in this sample may be carry-over from other donors' samples. Sequenced material: naive CXCR3- CD8+ T cells from blood. Subset meaning: CD45RO-CCR7+CD27+CD95- naive CD8+ T cells lacking CXCR3 (TNR3-). The chain uses TRBV27 and TRBJ2-1; TCRdb names TRBD1, which stays unverified in the absence of DNA. The CDR3 is CASSLGQGASNEQFF.